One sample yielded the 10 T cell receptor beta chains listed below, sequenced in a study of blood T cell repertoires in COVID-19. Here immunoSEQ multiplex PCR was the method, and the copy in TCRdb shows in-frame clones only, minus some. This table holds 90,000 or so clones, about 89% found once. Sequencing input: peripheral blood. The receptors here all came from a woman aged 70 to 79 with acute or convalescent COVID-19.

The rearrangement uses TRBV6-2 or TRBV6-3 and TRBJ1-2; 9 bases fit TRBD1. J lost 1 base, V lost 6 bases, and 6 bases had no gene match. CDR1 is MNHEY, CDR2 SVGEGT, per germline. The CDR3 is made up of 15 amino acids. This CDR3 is CASRPGQGLNYGYTF. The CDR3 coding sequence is TGTGCCAGCAGACCTGGACAGGGGCTTAACTATGGCTACACCTTC.

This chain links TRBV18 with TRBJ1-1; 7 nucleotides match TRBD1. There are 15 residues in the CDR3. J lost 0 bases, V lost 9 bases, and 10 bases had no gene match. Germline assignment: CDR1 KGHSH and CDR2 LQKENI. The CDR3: CASSGGTAMNTEAFF. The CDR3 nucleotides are TGTGCCAGTTCGGGCGGGACAGCAATGAACACTGAAGCTTTCTTT.

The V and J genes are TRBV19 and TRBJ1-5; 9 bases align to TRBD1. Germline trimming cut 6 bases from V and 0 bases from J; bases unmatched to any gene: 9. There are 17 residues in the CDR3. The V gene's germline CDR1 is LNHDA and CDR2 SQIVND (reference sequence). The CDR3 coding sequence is TGTGCCAGTAGCCGTCGGACAGGGGCCGATAGCAATCAGCCCCAGCATTTT. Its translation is CASSRRTGADSNQPQHF.

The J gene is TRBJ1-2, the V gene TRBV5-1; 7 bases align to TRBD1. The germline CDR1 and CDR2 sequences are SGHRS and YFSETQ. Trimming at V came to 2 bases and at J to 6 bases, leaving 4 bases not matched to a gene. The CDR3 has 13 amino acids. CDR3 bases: TGCGCCAGCAGCTTTTCCGGGACAGATGGCTACACCTTC. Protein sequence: CASSFSGTDGYTF.

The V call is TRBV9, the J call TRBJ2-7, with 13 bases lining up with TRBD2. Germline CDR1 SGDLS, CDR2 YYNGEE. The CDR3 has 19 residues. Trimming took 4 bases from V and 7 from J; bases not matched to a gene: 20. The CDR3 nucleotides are TGTGCCAGCAGCTTAAACCGGGACCGCCCGGGACTAGCGGGATCTGAGCAGTACTTC. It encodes CASSLNRDRPGLAGSEQYF.

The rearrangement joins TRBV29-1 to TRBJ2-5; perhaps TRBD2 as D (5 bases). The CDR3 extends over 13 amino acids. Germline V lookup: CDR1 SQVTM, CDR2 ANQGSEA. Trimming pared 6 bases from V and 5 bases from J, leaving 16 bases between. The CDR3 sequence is CSVVTSPRETQYF. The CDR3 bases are TGCAGCGTGGTAACTAGTCCCCGTGAGACCCAGTACTTC.

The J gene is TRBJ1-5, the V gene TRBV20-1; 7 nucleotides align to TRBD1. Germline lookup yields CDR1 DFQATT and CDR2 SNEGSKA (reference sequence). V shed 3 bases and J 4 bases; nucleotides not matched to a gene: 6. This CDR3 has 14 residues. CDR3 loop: CSASRGTVNQPQHF. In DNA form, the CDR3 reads TGCAGTGCTAGTAGGGGGACAGTTAATCAGCCCCAGCATTTT.

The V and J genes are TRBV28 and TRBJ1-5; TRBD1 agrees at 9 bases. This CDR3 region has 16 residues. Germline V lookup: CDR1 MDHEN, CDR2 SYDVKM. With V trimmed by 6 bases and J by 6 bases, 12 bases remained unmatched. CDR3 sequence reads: CASSRQGVGNGQPQHF. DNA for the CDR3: TGTGCCAGCAGCCGACAGGGGGTGGGGAATGGTCAGCCCCAGCATTTT.

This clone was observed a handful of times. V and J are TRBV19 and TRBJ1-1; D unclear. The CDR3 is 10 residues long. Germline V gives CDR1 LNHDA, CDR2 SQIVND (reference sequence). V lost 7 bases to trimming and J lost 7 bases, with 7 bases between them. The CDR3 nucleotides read TGTGCCAGTATTAACGGTGAAGCTTTCTTT. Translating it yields CASINGEAFF.

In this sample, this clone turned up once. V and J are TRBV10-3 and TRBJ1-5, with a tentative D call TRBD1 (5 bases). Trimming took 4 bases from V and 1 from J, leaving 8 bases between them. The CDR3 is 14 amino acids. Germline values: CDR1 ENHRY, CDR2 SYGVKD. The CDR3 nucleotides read TGTGCCATCAGTGTGGGGGGAAGCAATCAGCCCCAGCATTTT. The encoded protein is CAISVGGSNQPQHF.